This T cell receptor (beta chain) is from a study of T cell responses to AZD1222 COVID-19 vaccine. Profiling relied on immunoSEQ multiplex PCR, and the TCRdb table lists in-frame clones only, not all of them. The data hold some 200,000 clones, with roughly 90% observed a single time. This CDR3 contains 16 residues. Per germline, CDR1 SGHRS and CDR2 YFSETQ. Unmatched junction bases numbered 3, after V lost 0 bases and J lost 2 bases. Here the sequenced sample was peripheral blood, taken 28 days after the second AZD1222 dose. The rearrangement uses TRBV5-1 and TRBJ2-7; 12 nucleotides line up with TRBD2. The sequence came from an adult who received the AZD1222 COVID-19 vaccine. Here the CDR3 DNA reads TGCGCCAGCAGCTTGGGGGGACTAGCGGGCACCTACGAGCAGTACTTC. Protein sequence: CASSLGGLAGTYEQYF.